The 16 T cell receptor beta chains reported below all come from one sample, sequenced in a study of blood T cell repertoires in COVID-19. Only in-frame clones appear in the TCRdb table, and some are missing; sequencing was by immunoSEQ multiplex PCR. This table has over 120,000 clones, around 79% appearing once. Material: PBMCs or T cells enriched from blood (not recorded which). Receptors were obtained from a woman aged 45 to 65 who had recovered from COVID-19.

The J gene is TRBJ2-1, the V gene TRBV20-1; TRBD2 matches 10 bases. Unmatched junction bases numbered 6, after V lost 4 bases and J lost 15 bases. Per the germline V gene, CDR1 is DFQATT and CDR2 is SNEGSKA (reference sequence). This CDR3 is built from 11 residues. CDR3 coding DNA: TGCAGTGCTACCTCTAGCGGGAGTGGGTTCTTC. This translates into CSATSSGSGFF.

V is TRBV5-1 and J is TRBJ1-1, with D possibly matching TRBD1 (5 bases). The CDR3 is 15 residues long. The germline V gene encodes CDR1 SGHRS and CDR2 YFSETQ. V lost 0 bases and J lost 0, with 9 bases in between. CDR3 protein: CASSLGGRVNTEAFF. CDR3 DNA: TGCGCCAGCAGCTTGGGAGGCAGGGTGAACACTGAAGCTTTCTTT.

This clone was detected only a few times. V usage is TRBV19 and J usage is TRBJ2-1; D ambiguous. Germline CDR1 is LNHDA and CDR2 is SQIVND (reference sequence). V lost 2 bases and J lost 4, with 6 bases in between. There are 13 residues in the CDR3. Written as DNA, the CDR3 is TGTGCCAGTAGTATACAAAAATACAATGAGCAGTTCTTC. Translation: CASSIQKYNEQFF. The whole variable domain, filled in from reference TRBV19 and TRBJ2-1, reads DGGITQSPKYLFRKEGQNVTLSCEQNLNHDAMYWYRQDPGQGLRLIYYSQIVNDFQKGDIAEGYSVSREKKESFPLTVTSAQKNPTAFYLCASSIQKYNEQFFGPGTRLTVL.

The chain links TRBV6-4 to TRBJ1-5; a weak D match, TRBD1 (6 bases). Between the trimmed V and J ends, which lost 5 bases and 4 bases, there was a span of 9 bases. CDR3 size: 13 residues. The germline CDR1 and CDR2 sequences are MRHNA and SNTAGT. The CDR3 sequence is CASSSGVNQPQHF. Written as DNA, the CDR3 is TGTGCCAGCAGTTCAGGGGTTAATCAGCCCCAGCATTTT.

The chain uses TRBV5-1 and TRBJ1-1; 7 nucleotides line up with TRBD1. The CDR3 has 12 residues. CDR1 and CDR2 (germline): SGHRS, YFSETQ. The ends lost 4 bases at V and 6 bases at J; junction bases unmatched: 3. CDR3 in amino acids: CASSGRGSEAFF. The CDR3 coding sequence is TGCGCCAGCAGCGGCAGGGGGTCTGAAGCTTTCTTT.

This clone was seen a handful of times. The chain links TRBV19 to TRBJ2-5; D unresolved. The CDR3 contains 14 residues. CDR1 is LNHDA, CDR2 SQIVND, per germline (reference sequence). Between the trimmed V and J ends, which lost 8 bases and 2 bases, there was a span of 15 bases. The CDR3 nucleotides read TGTGCCAGTTCACCGACTCGAACTCAAGAGACCCAGTACTTC. Translating it yields CASSPTRTQETQYF.

The V call is TRBV9, the J call TRBJ1-6; 7 bases are a match to TRBD1. The V segment lost 4 bases and the J segment 5 bases; nucleotides outside the gene matches: 3. The CDR3 runs 14 residues. Germline CDR1 SGDLS, CDR2 YYNGEE. Here the CDR3 reads CASSPGGDNSPLHF. CDR3 sequence (DNA): TGTGCCAGCAGCCCAGGGGGAGATAATTCACCCCTCCACTTT.

This clone was observed a handful of times. The chain couples TRBV3-1 (or the pseudogene TRBV3-2) to TRBJ1-1, with 10 bases matching TRBD1. Germline-derived CDR1 and CDR2 are LGHDT and YNNKEL (reference sequence). Unmatched junction bases numbered 10, after V lost 3 bases and J lost 0 bases. The CDR3 sequence is 18 residues long. CDR3 loop: CASSHPPGQGPLNTEAFF. The CDR3 DNA reads as TGTGCCAGCAGCCACCCACCGGGACAGGGGCCTTTGAACACTGAAGCTTTCTTT.

The genes are TRBV6-5 and TRBJ2-7; 9 bases align to TRBD1. Per germline, CDR1 MNHEY and CDR2 SVGAGI. The CDR3 runs to 15 residues. Losses at the gene ends were 6 bases for V and 0 bases for J; bases not matched to a gene: 6. The CDR3 nucleotides are TGTGCCAGCAGGGCCGGGACAGGGCTCTCCTACGAGCAGTACTTC. This gives the protein CASRAGTGLSYEQYF.

This clone occurred once. This sequence joins TRBV9 and TRBJ2-1; 9 positions agree with TRBD1. This CDR3 is 14 amino acids long. The ends lost 5 bases at V and 9 bases at J; junction bases unmatched: 9. Germline loops: CDR1 SGDLS, CDR2 YYNGEE. CDR3 loop: CASRDQTGGGEQFF. The CDR3 bases are TGTGCCAGCAGAGACCAAACAGGGGGCGGTGAGCAGTTCTTC.

This clone has only one observation. The chain links TRBV29-1 to TRBJ2-1; the match to TRBD2 covers 13 bases. V lost 5 bases and J lost 6; bases outside the gene matches: 4. The germline gives CDR1 SQVTM, CDR2 ANQGSEA. The CDR3 loop spans 14 amino acids. The CDR3 nucleotides are TGCAGCGTTACTGGACTAGCGGGGGTCAATGAGCAGTTCTTC. Its translation is CSVTGLAGVNEQFF.

The chain couples TRBV30 to TRBJ1-5, with 7 bases matching TRBD1. With V trimmed by 0 bases and J by 6 bases, 8 bases remained unmatched. This CDR3 contains 15 residues. Germline CDR1 and CDR2: GTSNPN and SVGIG (reference sequence). The CDR3 region has the DNA TGTGCCTGGAGTGTACCAGGGGGATTAGGTCAGCCCCAGCATTTT. Protein: CAWSVPGGLGQPQHF.

The CDR3 spells CASSLGLAGLNEQFF. The CDR3, as DNA: TGCGCCAGCAGCCTAGGACTAGCGGGGCTCAATGAGCAGTTCTTC. This chain links TRBV4-1 with TRBJ2-1; 12 nucleotides match TRBD2. The CDR3 extends over 15 amino acids. Germline trimming cut 4 bases from V and 6 bases from J; bases unmatched to any gene: 4. Germline V gives CDR1 MGHRA, CDR2 YSYEKL.

The chain uses TRBV7-3 and TRBJ1-2; the D gene is possibly TRBD1 (6 bases). Germline loops: CDR1 SGHTA, CDR2 FQGTGA. The length of the CDR3 is 13 residues. Trimming took 4 bases from V and 6 from J, leaving 12 bases between them. CDR3 region: CASSSQGWDGYTF. The CDR3 bases are TGTGCCAGCAGCTCACAGGGCTGGGATGGCTACACCTTC.

This clone came up once. DNA for the CDR3: TGTGCCTGGAGACGGGAAAGGCGGGAGTCCTACAATGAGCAGTTCTTC. Its translation is CAWRRERRESYNEQFF. The chain links TRBV30 to TRBJ2-1, with 7 bases matching TRBD2. Trimming removed 3 bases from V and 1 base from J; junction bases left unmatched: 9. Germline assignment: CDR1 GTSNPN and CDR2 SVGIG (reference sequence). The CDR3 contains 16 residues.

V and J are TRBV6-5 and TRBJ1-2, with 7 bases lining up with TRBD1. J gave up 5 bases and V 6 bases, and 9 bases lay outside the gene matches. Per germline, CDR1 MNHEY and CDR2 SVGAGI. The CDR3 sequence is 14 residues long. CDR3 loop: CASSIEAGGYGYTF. In nucleotides, the CDR3 is TGTGCCAGCAGCATTGAGGCAGGGGGGTATGGCTACACCTTC.